This is a list of T cell receptor beta chains from one sample in a study of blood T cells in healthy people across ages. Using its own MiXCR run on the 5' RACE reads, TCRdb lists one record per CDR3 protein. The sample consists of about 640,000 distinct CDR3 sequences, less than 35% of them appearing once. Sequenced sample: blood. These receptors were collected from a woman older than 75 in good health. CDR3s include the opening cysteine and the closing phenylalanine or tryptophan. The order of the fields is J gene, V gene, D gene, clone size, CDR3 protein, CDR3 DNA. A D gene is named only where the DNA matches it firmly. Clone sizes are given selectively: once, few, many, or a class where the clone is expanded.

>TRBJ1-1|TRBV20-1|-|many
CSADVGDTGRTEAFF
TGCAGTGCTGATGTAGGCGACACAGGGAGAACTGAAGCTTTCTTT
>TRBJ2-6|TRBV6-2/TRBV6-3|-|-
CASTLDGAGANVSTF
TGTGCCAGCACCCTCGACGGGGCTGGGGCCAACGTCTCGACTTTC
>TRBJ1-2|TRBV20-1|TRBD1|-
CSARDPRDSSNYGYTF
TGCAGTGCTAGAGATCCCCGGGACAGTTCTAACTATGGCTACACCTTC
>TRBJ1-5|TRBV28|-|-
CASSFSMATGNQPQHF
TGTGCCAGCAGTTTCTCGATGGCGACGGGCAATCAGCCCCAGCATTTT
>TRBJ1-1|TRBV11-2|-|-
CASSLERHTEAFF
TGTGCCAGCAGCTTGGAAAGGCACACTGAAGCTTTCTTT
>TRBJ2-7|TRBV5-8|-|once
CASEAVWVYEQYF
TGTGCCAGCGAAGCGGTGTGGGTCTACGAGCAGTACTTC
>TRBJ2-2|TRBV5-1|-|few
CASRPLGLNTGELFF
TGCGCCAGCAGACCGTTGGGCCTCAACACCGGGGAGCTGTTTTTT
>TRBJ1-6|TRBV20-1|TRBD1|many
CSAPEDRANSPLHF
TGCAGTGCTCCCGAGGACAGGGCGAATTCACCCCTCCACTTT
>TRBJ2-1|TRBV5-1|TRBD1|-
CASSSGTGGSYEQFF
TGCGCCAGCAGTTCCGGGACAGGGGGCTCCTACGAGCAGTTCTTC
>TRBJ2-1|TRBV6-1|TRBD2|-
CASSRTSGGLGPYNEQFF
TGTGCCAGCAGTAGGACTAGCGGGGGGCTGGGGCCCTACAATGAGCAGTTCTTC
>TRBJ1-6|TRBV12-3/TRBV12-4|-|-
CASSPGRGPLHF
TGTGCCAGCAGTCCCGGGCGGGGACCCCTCCACTTT
>TRBJ1-3|TRBV15|-|-
CATSREEGARGNTRYF
TGTGCCACCAGCAGAGAGGAAGGGGCTAGAGGAAACACCAGATATTTT
>TRBJ1-3|TRBV20-1|TRBD1|-
CSVLQGAGNTIYF
TGCAGTGTTCTACAGGGGGCTGGAAACACCATATATTTT
>TRBJ2-2|TRBV24-1|-|-
CATSFSRTGERFF
TGTGCCACCAGTTTTTCGAGAACCGGGGAGCGGTTTTTT
>TRBJ1-5|TRBV7-2|TRBD1|-
CASSDRGLLEQPQHF
TGTGCCAGCAGCGACAGGGGCCTTTTGGAACAGCCCCAGCATTTT
>TRBJ2-1|TRBV5-1|TRBD2|many
CASSLASRGGYNEQFF
TGCGCCAGCAGCTTGGCCTCGCGGGGGGGATACAATGAGCAGTTCTTC
>TRBJ2-7|TRBV6-2/TRBV6-3|TRBD1|many
CASSYSGQGAHEQYF
TGTGCCAGCAGTTACTCGGGACAGGGGGCTCACGAGCAGTACTTC
>TRBJ1-1|TRBV9|-|few
CASSVVPGGNLPTEAFF
TGTGCCAGCAGCGTAGTACCGGGGGGAAATCTTCCCACTGAAGCTTTCTTT